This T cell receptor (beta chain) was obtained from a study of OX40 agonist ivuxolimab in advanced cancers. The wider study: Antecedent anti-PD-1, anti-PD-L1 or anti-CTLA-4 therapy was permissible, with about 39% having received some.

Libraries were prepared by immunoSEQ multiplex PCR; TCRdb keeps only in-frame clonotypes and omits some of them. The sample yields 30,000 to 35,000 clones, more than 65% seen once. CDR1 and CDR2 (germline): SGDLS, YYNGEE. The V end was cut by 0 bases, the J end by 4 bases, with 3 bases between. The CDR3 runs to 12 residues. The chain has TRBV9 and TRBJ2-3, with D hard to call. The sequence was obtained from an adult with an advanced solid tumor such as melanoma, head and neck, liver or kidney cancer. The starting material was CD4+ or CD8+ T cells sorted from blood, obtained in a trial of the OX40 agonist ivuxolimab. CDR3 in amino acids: CASSVAADTQYF. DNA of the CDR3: TGTGCCAGCAGCGTAGCAGCAGATACGCAGTATTTT. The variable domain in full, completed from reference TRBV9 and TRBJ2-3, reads DSGVTQTPKHLITATGQRVTLRCSPRSGDLSVYWYQQSLDQGLQFLIQYYNGEERAKGNILERFSAQQFPDLHSELNLSSLELGDSALYFCASSVAADTQYFGPGTRLTVL.